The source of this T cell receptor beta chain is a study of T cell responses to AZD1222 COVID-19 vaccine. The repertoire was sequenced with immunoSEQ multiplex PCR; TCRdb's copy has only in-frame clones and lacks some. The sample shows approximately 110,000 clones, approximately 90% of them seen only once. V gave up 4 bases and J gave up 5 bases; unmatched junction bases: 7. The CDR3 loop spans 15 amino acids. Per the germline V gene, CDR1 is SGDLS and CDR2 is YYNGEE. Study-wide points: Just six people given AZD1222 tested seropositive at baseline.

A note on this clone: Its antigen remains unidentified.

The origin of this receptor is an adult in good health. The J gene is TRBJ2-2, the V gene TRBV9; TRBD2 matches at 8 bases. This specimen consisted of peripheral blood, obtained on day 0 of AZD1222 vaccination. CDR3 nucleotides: TGTGCCAGCAGCTCCCGACTAGCGAGAACCGGGGAGCTGTTTTTT. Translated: CASSSRLARTGELFF.